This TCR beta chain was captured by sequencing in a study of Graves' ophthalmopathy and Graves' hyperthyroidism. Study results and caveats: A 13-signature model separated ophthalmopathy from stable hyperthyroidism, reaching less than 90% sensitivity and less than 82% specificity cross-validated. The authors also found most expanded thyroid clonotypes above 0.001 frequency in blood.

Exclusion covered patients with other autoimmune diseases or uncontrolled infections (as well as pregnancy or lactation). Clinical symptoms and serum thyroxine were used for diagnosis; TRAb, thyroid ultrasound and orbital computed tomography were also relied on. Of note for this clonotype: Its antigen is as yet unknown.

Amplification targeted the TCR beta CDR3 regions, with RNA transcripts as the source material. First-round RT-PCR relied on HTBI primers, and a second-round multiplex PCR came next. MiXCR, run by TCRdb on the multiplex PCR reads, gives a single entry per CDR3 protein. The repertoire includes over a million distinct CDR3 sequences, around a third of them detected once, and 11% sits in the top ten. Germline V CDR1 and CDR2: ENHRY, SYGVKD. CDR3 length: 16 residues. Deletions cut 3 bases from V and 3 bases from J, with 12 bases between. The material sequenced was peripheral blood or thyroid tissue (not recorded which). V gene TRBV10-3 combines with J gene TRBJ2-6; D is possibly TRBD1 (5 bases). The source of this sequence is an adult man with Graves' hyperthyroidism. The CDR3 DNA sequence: TGTGCCATCAGTGACCAGGAAGGGGATGGGGCCAACGTCCTGACTTTC. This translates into CAISDQEGDGANVLTF.